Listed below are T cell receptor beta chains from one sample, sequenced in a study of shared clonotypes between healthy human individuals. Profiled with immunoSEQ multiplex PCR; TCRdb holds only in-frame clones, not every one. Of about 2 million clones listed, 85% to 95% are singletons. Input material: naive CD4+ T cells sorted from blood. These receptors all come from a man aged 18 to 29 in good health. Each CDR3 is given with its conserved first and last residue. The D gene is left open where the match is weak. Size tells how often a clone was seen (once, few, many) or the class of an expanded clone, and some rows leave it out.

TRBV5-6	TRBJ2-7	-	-	CASSLSGYEQYF	TGTGCCAGCAGCTTGTCAGGTTACGAGCAGTACTTC
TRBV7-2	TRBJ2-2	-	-	CASSHGDWELFF	TGTGCCAGCAGTCATGGGGACTGGGAGCTGTTTTTT
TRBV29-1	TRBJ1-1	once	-	CSVRRNTEAFF	TGCAGCGTTCGGAGGAACACTGAAGCTTTCTTT
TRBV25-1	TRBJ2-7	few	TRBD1	CASSRGQSSYEQYF	TGTGCCAGCAGTAGGGGACAGTCCTCCTACGAGCAGTACTTC
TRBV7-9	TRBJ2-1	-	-	CASSFGTSYNEQFF	TGTGCCAGCAGCTTCGGGACATCCTACAATGAGCAGTTCTTC
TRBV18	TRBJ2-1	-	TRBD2	CASSLSGGASYNEQFF	TGTGCCAGCTCTCTAAGCGGGGGGGCCTCCTACAATGAGCAGTTCTTC
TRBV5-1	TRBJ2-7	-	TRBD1	CASSSGQLYEQYF	TGCGCCAGCAGCTCGGGACAGCTCTACGAGCAGTACTTC
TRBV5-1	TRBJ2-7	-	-	CASSPGQPYEQYF	TGCGCCAGCAGCCCAGGACAACCTTACGAGCAGTACTTC
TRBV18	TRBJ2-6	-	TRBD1	CASSLRTGSDSGANVLTF	TGTGCCAGCTCACTACGGACAGGTTCCGACTCTGGGGCCAACGTCCTGACTTTC
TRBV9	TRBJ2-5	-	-	CATPRGRFYQETQYF	TGTGCCACCCCTAGAGGGAGGTTCTACCAAGAGACCCAGTACTTC
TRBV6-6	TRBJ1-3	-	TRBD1	CASSYSPTGKGNTIYF	TGTGCCAGCAGTTACTCTCCGACAGGGAAAGGAAACACCATATATTTT
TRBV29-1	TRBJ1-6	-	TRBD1	CSVGQGDNSPLHF	TGCAGCGTTGGACAGGGGGATAATTCACCCCTCCACTTT
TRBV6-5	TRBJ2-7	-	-	CAIRRESSYEQYF	TGTGCCATCCGACGGGAGAGCTCCTACGAGCAGTACTTC
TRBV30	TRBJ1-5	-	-	CAWSVPGSRVGQPQHF	TGTGCCTGGAGTGTACCCGGGAGTAGGGTGGGTCAGCCCCAGCATTTT
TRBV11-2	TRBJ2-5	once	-	CASSQGALETQYF	TGTGCCAGCAGCCAGGGCGCTTTGGAGACCCAGTACTTC
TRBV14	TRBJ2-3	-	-	CASSQSVGPRTDTQYF	TGTGCCAGCAGCCAATCCGTGGGGCCCCGCACAGATACGCAGTATTTT
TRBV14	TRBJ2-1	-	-	CASSHERSGEQFF	TGTGCCAGCAGCCATGAAAGATCGGGTGAGCAGTTCTTC
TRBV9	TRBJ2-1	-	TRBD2	CASSATSGYYNEQFF	TGTGCCAGCAGCGCGACTAGCGGCTACTACAATGAGCAGTTCTTC
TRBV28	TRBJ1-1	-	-	CASIPPQHTEAFF	TGTGCCAGCATTCCTCCACAGCACACTGAAGCTTTCTTT
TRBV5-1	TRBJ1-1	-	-	CASRAQGSTEAFF	TGCGCCAGCAGGGCGCAGGGGAGCACTGAAGCTTTCTTT
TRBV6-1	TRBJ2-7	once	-	CASSGLREQYF	TGTGCCAGCAGTGGGCTCCGCGAGCAGTACTTC
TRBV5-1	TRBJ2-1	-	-	CASSLESAGRGNEQFF	TGCGCCAGCAGCTTGGAGTCGGCAGGGAGAGGCAATGAGCAGTTCTTC
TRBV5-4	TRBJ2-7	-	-	CASSVDSSWNEQYF	TGTGCCAGCAGCGTTGACAGCAGCTGGAACGAGCAGTACTTC
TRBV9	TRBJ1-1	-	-	CASSVGSWNTEAFF	TGTGCCAGCAGCGTAGGGTCCTGGAACACTGAAGCTTTCTTT
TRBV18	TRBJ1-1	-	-	CASSPPRTNTEAFF	TGTGCCAGCTCACCACCGAGGACGAACACTGAAGCTTTCTTT
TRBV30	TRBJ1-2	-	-	CAWGRGAEFYGYTF	TGTGCCTGGGGTAGGGGGGCGGAATTCTATGGCTACACCTTC
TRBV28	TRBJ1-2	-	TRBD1	CASSLTGSVGYTF	TGTGCCAGCAGTTTGACAGGGTCTGTGGGCTACACCTTC
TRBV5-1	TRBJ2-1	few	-	CASSLDGSSYNEQFF	TGCGCCAGCAGCTTGGACGGGAGCTCCTACAATGAGCAGTTCTTC
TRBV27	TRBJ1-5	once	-	CASSLSRTSHQPQHF	TGTGCCAGCAGTTTATCAAGGACGTCGCATCAGCCCCAGCATTTT
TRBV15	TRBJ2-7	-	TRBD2	CATSTPRGDDEQYF	TGTGCCACCAGCACCCCGCGGGGGGACGACGAGCAGTACTTC